This is a list of T cell receptor beta chains from one sample in a study of cytomegalovirus exposure and HLA in healthy donors. Some clones are missing from TCRdb's copy, which holds only in-frame ones; the method was immunoSEQ multiplex PCR. The table shows about 180,000 clones, with around 80% occurring only once. The sequencing input was PBMCs. The receptors originated from a woman aged 30 to 39 in good health and CMV-seronegative. Both conserved end residues are part of each CDR3. A D gene is named only where the DNA matches it firmly. A row's size may be missing; if present it is once, few, many or a size class.

V,size,D,J,DNA,CDR3
TRBV5-8,NA,TRBD1,TRBJ2-7,TGTGCCAGCAGGCGGACAGGGTCCTACGAGCAGTACTTC,CASRRTGSYEQYF
TRBV2,NA,TRBD2,TRBJ2-3,TGTGCCAGCAAAGGACTAGCGGGTTCAGATACGCAGTATTTT,CASKGLAGSDTQYF
TRBV6-4,once,NA,TRBJ1-6,TGTGCCAGCACATTGTACGGTCAGGGATATTCACCCCTCCACTTT,CASTLYGQGYSPLHF
TRBV5-1,NA,TRBD1,TRBJ1-5,TGCGCCAGCAGCTGGGGGACAGGGGGGGATCAGCCCCAGCATTTT,CASSWGTGGDQPQHF
TRBV7-3,NA,NA,TRBJ2-3,TGTGCCAGCAGCAGAACCACCGGGACTCCTAGCACAGATACGCAGTATTTT,CASSRTTGTPSTDTQYF
TRBV30,NA,TRBD1,TRBJ2-3,TGTGCCTGGGGGGCCCCGGGACAGGGCCCAGATACGCAGTATTTT,CAWGAPGQGPDTQYF
TRBV5-5,NA,NA,TRBJ1-5,TGTGCCAGCAGCTTAGGGGATATTAGCAATCAGCCCCAGCATTTT,CASSLGDISNQPQHF
TRBV7-6,few,NA,TRBJ1-6,TGTGCCAGCAGCCCCAGTCAGGGTGGTAATTCACCCCTCCACTTT,CASSPSQGGNSPLHF
TRBV19,NA,NA,TRBJ1-2,TGTGCCAGTAGTGGGGCCGTCGGCTATGGCTACACCTTC,CASSGAVGYGYTF
TRBV10-3,once,NA,TRBJ1-1,TGTGCCATTACCCAGACGGGGAACACTGAAGCTTTCTTT,CAITQTGNTEAFF
TRBV7-2,NA,NA,TRBJ2-3,TGTGCCAGCAGCTTAGCGTCCGGGTCAGATACGCAGTATTTT,CASSLASGSDTQYF
TRBV5-6,NA,TRBD1,TRBJ1-6,TGTGCCAGCAGCTTGTCTTATTCGCTGGGACAGGCTAATTCACCCCTCCACTTT,CASSLSYSLGQANSPLHF
TRBV5-1,NA,TRBD1,TRBJ2-5,TGCGCCAGCAGCTCGGGGACAGGGGGAGAGACCCAGTACTTC,CASSSGTGGETQYF
TRBV7-3,NA,NA,TRBJ2-1,TGTGCCAGCAGCTTAAAGGCCGCGGGGGAGCAGTTCTTC,CASSLKAAGEQFF